The 26 T cell receptor beta chains given below trace back to one sample, sequenced in a study of vaccination and CD4 T cells after COVID-19. This sample's treatment: approximately 11-day PBMC culture with coronavirus spike peptide pools or control peptides (ViraFEST assay). An Oncomine TCR Beta short-read assay was used to sequence the DNA from cultured CD4+ T cells. TCRdb analysed the PCR reads with MiXCR anew, one entry per CDR3 protein. Counted here are roughly 10,000 distinct CDR3 sequences, 60% to 75% occurring once; the ten biggest clones make up under 35%. Antigens for these TCRs are unknown. The sample taken for sequencing was CD4+ T cells from blood, cultured in vitro. Receptors originate from a human donor who had recovered from COVID-19.

This clonotype was counted between two and nine times. The chain couples TRBV2 to TRBJ1-6; TRBD1 aligns across 7 bases. The CDR3 runs 15 residues. Germline CDR1 and CDR2: SNHLY and FYNNEI. V was clipped by 5 bases and J by 7 bases; unmatched bases: 8. The CDR3 sequence is CASSLDRVDNSPLHF. The CDR3 coding sequence is TGTGCCAGCAGTCTCGACAGGGTGGACAATTCACCCCTCCACTTT.

The chain combines TRBV7-2 with TRBJ2-1, with 7 bases identical to TRBD2. Germline values: CDR1 SGHTA, CDR2 FQGNSA. V lost 3 bases, J lost 9 bases, and 2 bases stayed unmatched. The CDR3 consists of 12 residues. The CDR3 sequence is CASSLREGEQFF. CDR3 sequence (DNA): TGTGCCAGCAGCTTGAGGGAGGGTGAGCAGTTCTTC.

This chain uses TRBV12-3 or TRBV12-4 with TRBJ1-1; D possibly corresponds to TRBD1 (5 bases). Trimming pared 6 bases from V and 1 base from J, leaving 24 bases between. CDR3 length equals 18 residues. The CDR3 nucleotides read TGTGCCAGCAGCGAATTAACCGGGACCCTCTTTAAGAACACTGAAGCTTTCTTT. Translation: CASSELTGTLFKNTEAFF.

V gene TRBV19 combines with J gene TRBJ1-1, with TRBD1 identical over 9 bases. V trimming: 1 base; J trimming: 8 bases; junction bases outside the gene matches: 5. Germline V CDR1 and CDR2: LNHDA, SQIVND (reference sequence). The CDR3 consists of 14 residues. This CDR3 reads CASSIGQGVVEAFF. CDR3 nucleotide sequence: TGTGCCAGTAGTATAGGACAGGGGGTAGTGGAAGCTTTCTTT.

This clonotype was detected only a few times. The chain combines TRBV20-1 with TRBJ1-2; D call uncertain. Trimming pared 3 bases from V and 0 bases from J, leaving 8 bases between. CDR1 DFQATT and CDR2 SNEGSKA come from the germline V gene (reference sequence). The CDR3 totals 13 residues. This CDR3 reads CSASHGANYGYTF. CDR3 sequence (DNA): TGCAGTGCTAGTCACGGAGCTAACTATGGCTACACCTTC.

The chain uses TRBV7-2 and TRBJ1-5; the D is unclear. Germline V gives CDR1 SGHTA, CDR2 FQGNSA. The CDR3 is 11 residues long. V was shortened by 9 bases and J by 3 bases, with 6 bases between the two germline ends. The CDR3 region is CARGNNQPQHF. CDR3 DNA sequence: TGTGCCAGGGGAAACAATCAGCCCCAGCATTTT.

The chain has TRBV7-2 and TRBJ1-6, with D maybe TRBD1 (6 bases). Germline V gene data show CDR1 as SGHTA and CDR2 as FQGNSA. The V end was cut by 5 bases, the J end by 4 bases, with 18 bases between. The CDR3 has 17 amino acids. The DNA of the CDR3 is TGTGCCAGCAGCCCTCGCGGAACAGGGCTTTATAATTCACCCCTCCACTTT. Translating it yields CASSPRGTGLYNSPLHF.

This chain joins TRBV19 and TRBJ2-7; the D call may be TRBD1 or TRBD2 (5 bases each). The CDR3 totals 13 residues. V was trimmed by 5 bases and J by 9 bases, leaving 17 bases between them. Germline CDR1 and CDR2: LNHDA and SQIVND (reference sequence). CDR3 residues: CASSSLLTGTQYF. The CDR3 DNA is TGTGCCAGTAGTTCACTGTTGACCGGGACGCAGTACTTC.

J is TRBJ1-1 and V is TRBV6-2 or TRBV6-3; D perhaps matches TRBD1 (5 bases). The germline V gene has CDR1 MNHEY and CDR2 SVGEGT. The CDR3 spans 13 residues. V dropped 1 base and J dropped 11 bases, with 14 bases sitting between them. The CDR3 bases are TGTGCCAGCAGTTACTTGGCAGGGAGTCGGGCTTTCTTT. Its protein product is CASSYLAGSRAFF.

CDR3 amino acids: CASSQDPGGGVNTGELFF. The CDR3 DNA follows: TGCGCCAGCAGCCAAGATCCAGGCGGGGGGGTGAACACCGGGGAGCTGTTTTTT. The J gene is TRBJ2-2, the V gene TRBV4-3; 9 bases are a match to TRBD2. The CDR3 loop spans 18 amino acids. CDR1 is LGHNA, CDR2 YSLEER, per germline. Trimming at V came to 0 bases and at J to 1 base, leaving 6 bases not matched to a gene.

This rearrangement joins TRBV7-2 to TRBJ1-2, with D possibly TRBD1 on 6 matching bases. The ends were cut back, 1 base at V and 4 bases at J, with 16 bases in the middle. CDR1 is SGHTA, CDR2 FQGNSA, per germline. The CDR3 spans 16 residues. CDR3 bases: TGTGCCAGCAGCTTAGATGGACAGATGGGCATCTATGGCTACACCTTC. It codes for CASSLDGQMGIYGYTF.

This clonotype was seen only a few times. CDR3 in DNA: TGTGCTAGTGGTTTGGAGACTAGTTTATATGCGAACACCGGGGAGCTGTTTTTT. Amino acids: CASGLETSLYANTGELFF. The V gene is TRBV12-5, the J gene TRBJ2-2, with a tentative D call TRBD2 (6 bases). The CDR3 contains 18 residues. Trimming took 1 base from V and 0 from J, leaving 15 bases between them. Germline-derived CDR1 and CDR2 are LGHNT and FRNRAP.

The chain joins TRBV28 to TRBJ1-1; 8 nucleotides line up with TRBD1. Germline V gene lookup returns CDR1 MDHEN and CDR2 SYDVKM. The CDR3 has 15 amino acids. With 4 bases clipped from V and 4 bases from J, the junction kept 8 bases outside the gene matches. CDR3 protein: CASSSTGTGLTEAFF. Here the CDR3 DNA reads TGTGCCAGCAGTTCTACCGGGACAGGTCTCACTGAAGCTTTCTTT.

The chain links TRBV28 to TRBJ1-1; no firm D call. Germline V gene data show CDR1 as MDHEN and CDR2 as SYDVKM. The CDR3 spans 12 residues. Trimming pared 4 bases from V and 4 bases from J, leaving 7 bases between. CDR3 nucleotides: TGTGCCAGCAGTTCCCAAGTCACTGAAGCTTTCTTT. Translated, it gives CASSSQVTEAFF.

The chain uses TRBV5-1 and TRBJ1-5, with D uncertain. The V and J ends lost 1 base and 0 bases respectively, with 8 bases between them. The V gene's germline CDR1 is SGHRS and CDR2 YFSETQ. There are 15 residues in the CDR3. This CDR3 reads CASSLNGISNQPQHF. DNA for the CDR3: TGCGCCAGCAGCTTGAACGGGATTAGCAATCAGCCCCAGCATTTT.

In nucleotides, the CDR3 is TGTGCCACCAGTCAGTTAGAAATGGGCACGCAGTATTTT. Translating it yields CATSQLEMGTQYF. This chain joins TRBV24-1 and TRBJ2-3; no clear D gene. Looked up from germline, CDR1 is KGHDR and CDR2 is SFDVKD. CDR3 length: 13 residues. V was cut by 6 bases and J by 9 bases, with 15 bases left in between.

In this sample, this clonotype turned up once. The rearrangement uses TRBV18 and TRBJ1-5; no clear D gene. The V gene lost 2 bases and the J gene lost 4 bases, with 6 bases spanning the gap. This CDR3 contains 13 residues. Per the germline V gene, CDR1 is KGHSH and CDR2 is LQKENI. The DNA for the CDR3 is TGTGCCAGCTCACCAATGGTTAATCAGCCCCAGCATTTT. Its translation is CASSPMVNQPQHF.

The chain uses TRBV6-1 and TRBJ1-2; D remains ambiguous. Trimming pared 6 bases from V and 2 bases from J, leaving 10 bases between. Germline V lookup: CDR1 MNHNS, CDR2 SASEGT. This CDR3 has 13 amino acids. The CDR3 DNA reads TGTGCCAGCAGCTCGAGGAAGAACTATGGCTACACCTTC. It specifies CASSSRKNYGYTF.

The DNA for the CDR3 is TGTGCCAGCAGGACAGCTGGCGGGCAGTTCTTC. This translates into CASRTAGGQFF. The chain joins TRBV6-1 to TRBJ2-1, with D perhaps matching TRBD1 (5 bases). The V and J ends lost 6 bases and 12 bases respectively, with 12 bases between them. The germline V gene has CDR1 MNHNS and CDR2 SASEGT. The CDR3 is 11 amino acids.

This sequence joins TRBV7-3 and TRBJ2-2; D possibly uses TRBD1 or TRBD2 (6 bases each). Germline V gene sequence: CDR1 SGHTA, CDR2 FQGTGA. V was pared by 3 bases and J by 5 bases, with 13 bases between. The CDR3 sequence is 15 residues long. The CDR3: CASSFFGGETGELFF. CDR3 nucleotide sequence: TGTGCCAGCAGCTTTTTCGGGGGCGAAACCGGGGAGCTGTTTTTT.

V is TRBV6-2 or TRBV6-3 and J is TRBJ2-1; perhaps TRBD1 as D (5 bases). With 2 bases removed from V and 10 bases from J, the gap between germline ends came to 12 bases. Germline CDR1 and CDR2: MNHEY and SVGEGT. The CDR3 sequence is 13 residues long. The CDR3 DNA is TGTGCCAGCAGTTACGGGGCCCTCCAGGAGCAGTTCTTC. Its protein is CASSYGALQEQFF.

This clonotype was seen just once. The chain uses TRBV6-1 and TRBJ1-1; perhaps TRBD1 as D (6 bases). This CDR3 is built from 14 residues. Trimming took 5 bases from V and 1 from J, leaving 11 bases between them. Germline CDR1 MNHNS, CDR2 SASEGT. The CDR3 loop is CASSRGQTNTEAFF. The CDR3 DNA is TGTGCCAGCAGTCGCGGACAGACGAACACTGAAGCTTTCTTT.

This chain joins TRBV20-1 and TRBJ1-1, with D unclear. Germline V gene sequence: CDR1 DFQATT, CDR2 SNEGSKA (reference sequence). Trimming took off 3 bases at V and 1 base at J, with 12 bases between the two ends. This CDR3 contains 14 residues. The CDR3: CSASGPEENTEAFF. For the CDR3, the DNA is TGCAGTGCTAGCGGTCCTGAGGAGAACACTGAAGCTTTCTTT.

V and J are TRBV6-2 or TRBV6-3 and TRBJ1-1; possibly TRBD1 for D (6 bases). This CDR3 spans 13 amino acids. CDR1 is MNHEY and CDR2 is SVGEGT in the germline V gene. V was trimmed by 5 bases and J by 1 base, leaving 8 bases between them. The CDR3 here is CASSTRGNTEAFF. In DNA form, the CDR3 reads TGTGCCAGCAGTACCAGGGGGAACACTGAAGCTTTCTTT.

This chain connects TRBV18 to TRBJ2-2, with D perhaps given as TRBD1 or TRBD2 (5 bases each). Germline V gene sequence: CDR1 KGHSH, CDR2 LQKENI. This CDR3 is 15 amino acids long. Trimming shortened V by 6 bases and J by 1 base, and 12 bases separated the two germline ends. CDR3 coding DNA: TGTGCCAGCTCGTCCGGGACGGGGAACACCGGGGAGCTGTTTTTT. It codes for CASSSGTGNTGELFF.

This clonotype occurred a few times. The rearrangement joins TRBV18 to TRBJ1-2; D perhaps matches TRBD1 (5 bases). Trimming took 2 bases from V and 8 from J, leaving 12 bases between them. In germline, CDR1 is KGHSH, CDR2 LQKENI. The CDR3 length is 13 residues. The CDR3 region is CASSPTGHEGYTF. DNA for the CDR3: TGTGCCAGCTCACCAACAGGACATGAGGGCTACACCTTC.